The rows below give T cell receptor beta chains drawn from one sample of a study of shared clonotypes between healthy human individuals. Libraries were prepared by immunoSEQ multiplex PCR; TCRdb keeps only in-frame clonotypes and omits some of them. The sample shows over 400,000 clones, around 85% of them seen only once. Sequences were obtained from PBMCs. Every receptor here comes from a woman aged 35 to 49 in good health. Some clones in this sample may be carry-over from other donors' samples. The CDR3 runs from the conserved cysteine through the conserved F or W. A D gene is named only where the DNA matches it firmly. Rows may omit the clone size; those that give it use once, few, many or a size class.

TRBJ2-3 TRBV4-1 TRBD2 - CASSQEWLAGGADTQYF TGCGCCAGCAGCCAAGAATGGCTAGCGGGAGGGGCAGATACGCAGTATTTT
TRBJ2-7 TRBV18 - - CASGPTTYEQYF TGTGCCAGCGGGCCGACAACCTACGAGCAGTACTTC
TRBJ2-1 TRBV2 - - CASLGGMVGNEQFF TGTGCCAGCCTTGGCGGGATGGTGGGCAATGAGCAGTTCTTC
TRBJ2-1 TRBV25-1 TRBD2 many CASSPRTSGYNEQFF TGTGCCAGCAGTCCCCGGACTAGCGGCTACAATGAGCAGTTCTTC
TRBJ1-1 TRBV4-2 - - CASSALIQLNTEAFF TGTGCCAGCAGCGCCCTAATCCAACTGAACACTGAAGCTTTCTTT
TRBJ2-2 TRBV7-3 - - CASSPRRGSGELFF TGTGCCAGCAGCCCAAGGAGGGGGAGCGGGGAGCTGTTTTTT
TRBJ2-2 TRBV14 - few CASSRTAANTGELFF TGTGCCAGCAGTAGGACAGCCGCGAACACCGGGGAGCTGTTTTTT
TRBJ2-1 TRBV30 TRBD2 once CAWKASGRGGEQFF TGTGCCTGGAAGGCTAGCGGGAGAGGTGGTGAGCAGTTCTTC
TRBJ1-2 TRBV20-1 - many CSARGYGYTF TGCAGTGCTAGAGGTTATGGCTACACCTTC
TRBJ2-5 TRBV9 - - CASSIRVEETQYF TGTGCCAGCAGCATCAGGGTCGAGGAGACCCAGTACTTC
TRBJ1-2 TRBV27 TRBD1 - CASSFSGGDYGYTF TGTGCCAGCAGTTTTTCAGGGGGCGACTATGGCTACACCTTC
TRBJ2-7 TRBV30 - - CAWSVLAYEQYF TGTGCCTGGAGTGTACTGGCCTACGAGCAGTACTTC
TRBJ2-5 TRBV4-2 TRBD2 few CASSQGTSDWAETQYF TGTGCCAGCAGCCAGGGGACTAGTGATTGGGCGGAGACCCAGTACTTC
TRBJ2-5 TRBV5-1 - - CASSLLAEQETQYF TGCGCCAGCAGCTTGTTAGCGGAGCAAGAGACCCAGTACTTC
TRBJ1-2 TRBV2 - once CASSEAGTGSSYGYTF TGTGCCAGCAGTGAAGCCGGGACCGGCAGTTCCTATGGCTACACCTTC
TRBJ2-1 TRBV29-1 TRBD1 - CSVPPQGAPHNEQFF TGCAGCGTCCCGCCACAGGGGGCGCCCCACAATGAGCAGTTCTTC
TRBJ2-7 TRBV6-1 TRBD1 - CASDRDRGTYEQYF TGTGCCAGCGACCGGGACAGGGGGACCTACGAGCAGTACTTC
TRBJ1-5 TRBV6-1 - - CASSRTGDNQPQHF TGTGCCAGCAGTCGTACTGGAGACAATCAGCCCCAGCATTTT
TRBJ2-4 TRBV5-1 TRBD2 - CASSPGTSGARPGNIQYF TGCGCCAGCAGTCCCGGGACTAGCGGCGCCCGGCCAGGGAACATTCAGTACTTC
TRBJ1-2 TRBV5-6 - - CASTPGPTSSYGYTF TGTGCCAGCACCCCTGGGCCCACATCGTCCTATGGCTACACCTTC
TRBJ2-3 TRBV27 TRBD1 - CASNSGTANPSTQYF TGTGCCAGCAACTCCGGGACAGCGAATCCCAGTACGCAGTATTTT
TRBJ2-6 TRBV9 TRBD1 few CASSPRTGNSGANVLTF TGTGCCAGCAGCCCTCGGACAGGGAACTCTGGGGCCAACGTCCTGACTTTC
TRBJ1-1 TRBV4-3 - - CASSQGVGSGTEAFF TGCGCCAGCAGCCAAGGGGTTGGCAGCGGAACTGAAGCTTTCTTT
TRBJ1-2 TRBV5-1 - - CASSLAGGEGYTF TGTGCCAGCAGCTTGGCAGGAGGGGAGGGCTACACCTTC